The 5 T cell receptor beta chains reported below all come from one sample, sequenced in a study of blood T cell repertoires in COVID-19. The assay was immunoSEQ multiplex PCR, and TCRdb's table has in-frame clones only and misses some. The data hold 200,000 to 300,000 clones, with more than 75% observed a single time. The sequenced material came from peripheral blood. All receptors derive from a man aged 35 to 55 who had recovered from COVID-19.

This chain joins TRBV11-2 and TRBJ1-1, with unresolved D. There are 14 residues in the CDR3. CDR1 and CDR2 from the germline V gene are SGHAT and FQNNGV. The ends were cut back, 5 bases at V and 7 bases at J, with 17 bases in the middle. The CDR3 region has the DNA TGTGCCAGCAGCCCCCGAGGGATCGGGATTGAAGCTTTCTTT. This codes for CASSPRGIGIEAFF.

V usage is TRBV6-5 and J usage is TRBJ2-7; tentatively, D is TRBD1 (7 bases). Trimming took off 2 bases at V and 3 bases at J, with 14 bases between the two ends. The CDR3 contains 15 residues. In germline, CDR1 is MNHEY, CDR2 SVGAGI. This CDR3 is CASSYPRGAGYEQYF. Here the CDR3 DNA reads TGTGCCAGCAGTTACCCCAGGGGGGCCGGCTACGAGCAGTACTTC.

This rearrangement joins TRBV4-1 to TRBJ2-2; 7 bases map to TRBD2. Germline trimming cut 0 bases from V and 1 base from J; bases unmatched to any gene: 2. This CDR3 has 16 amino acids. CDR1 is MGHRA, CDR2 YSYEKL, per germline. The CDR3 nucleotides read TGCGCCAGCAGCCAAGAGCCTAGCGGGAACACCGGGGAGCTGTTTTTT. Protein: CASSQEPSGNTGELFF.

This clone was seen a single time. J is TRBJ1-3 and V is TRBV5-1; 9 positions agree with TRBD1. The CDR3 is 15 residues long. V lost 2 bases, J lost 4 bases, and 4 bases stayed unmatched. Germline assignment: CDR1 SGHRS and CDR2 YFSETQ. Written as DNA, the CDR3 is TGCGCCAGCAGCTTATTGGGACAGGGAGGAAACACCATATATTTT. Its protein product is CASSLLGQGGNTIYF. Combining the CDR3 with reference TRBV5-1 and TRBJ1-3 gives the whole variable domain KAGVTQTPRYLIKTRGQQVTLSCSPISGHRSVSWYQQTPGQGLQFLFEYFSETQRNKGNFPGRFSGRQFSNSRSEMNVSTLELGDSALYLCASSLLGQGGNTIYFGEGSWLTVV.

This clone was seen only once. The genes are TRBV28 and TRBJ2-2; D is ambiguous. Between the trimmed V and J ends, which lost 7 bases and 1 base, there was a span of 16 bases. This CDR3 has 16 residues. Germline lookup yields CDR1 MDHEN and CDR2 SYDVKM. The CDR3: CASNPWADGNTGELFF. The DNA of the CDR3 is TGTGCCAGCAATCCCTGGGCAGATGGGAACACCGGGGAGCTGTTTTTT.